These 17 T cell receptor beta chains came from one sample sequenced in a study of blood T cell repertoires in COVID-19. Profiling relied on immunoSEQ multiplex PCR, and the TCRdb table lists in-frame clones only, not all of them. Among roughly 230,000 clones listed, 70% to 85% were seen once. Input material: PBMCs or T cells enriched from blood (not recorded which). These receptor sequences come from a woman aged 60-75 years who had recovered from COVID-19.

The genes are TRBV5-4 and TRBJ1-2; D gene uncertain. The V gene's germline CDR1 is SGHNT and CDR2 YYREEE (reference sequence). The CDR3 is made up of 15 amino acids. Trimming removed 0 bases at V and 2 bases at J, with 11 bases between. The CDR3: CASSLDGGLNYGYTF. The DNA of the CDR3 is TGTGCCAGCAGCTTGGATGGAGGTTTGAACTATGGCTACACCTTC.

The chain joins TRBV12-3 or TRBV12-4 to TRBJ1-1, with D possibly TRBD1 on 5 matching bases. V was clipped by 9 bases and J by 0 bases, with 11 bases between them. The CDR3 extends over 13 amino acids. CDR3 sequence reads: CASRGNMNTEAFF. The CDR3 DNA is TGTGCCAGTAGGGGAAACATGAACACTGAAGCTTTCTTT.

This clone was observed a handful of times. The same CDR3 can be traced to other DNA sequences in this sample. J is TRBJ1-5 and V is TRBV6-5, with 7 bases aligning to TRBD1. V dropped 0 bases and J dropped 2; count of bases not matched to a gene: 1. CDR3 length: 15 residues. Germline-derived CDR1 and CDR2 are MNHEY and SVGAGI. CDR3 sequence (DNA): TGTGCCAGCAGTTACTCGGGGACAGGCAATCAGCCCCAGCATTTT. It specifies CASSYSGTGNQPQHF.

This clone was seen only a few times. J is TRBJ2-3 and V is TRBV5-1; 7 positions agree with TRBD2. V dropped 0 bases and J dropped 4; count of bases not matched to a gene: 8. Germline CDR1 is SGHRS and CDR2 is YFSETQ. The CDR3 covers 16 residues. The CDR3 sequence is CASSLVRGSKADTQYF. The CDR3 region has the DNA TGCGCCAGCAGCTTGGTACGCGGGAGCAAGGCAGATACGCAGTATTTT.

This rearrangement joins TRBV2 to TRBJ2-7; D uncertain. CDR3 size: 14 residues. Deletions cut 4 bases from V and 2 bases from J, with 12 bases between. Germline loops: CDR1 SNHLY, CDR2 FYNNEI. CDR3 in amino acids: CASSAGILAYEQYF. CDR3 DNA sequence: TGTGCCAGCAGTGCAGGTATATTAGCCTACGAGCAGTACTTC.

The chain links TRBV10-3 to TRBJ1-5; the D gene is possibly TRBD1 (5 bases). This CDR3 comprises 17 residues. Trimming took off 10 bases at V and 0 bases at J, with 22 bases between the two ends. Germline V gives CDR1 ENHRY, CDR2 SYGVKD. The CDR3 nucleotides are TGTGCCACACACTCTCAAGGGGCCGGTAATAGCAATCAGCCCCAGCATTTT. Its protein is CATHSQGAGNSNQPQHF.

The CDR3 region has the DNA TGTGCCAGCAACTCGGGACAGGGTTTGGGGAATGAAAAACTGTTTTTT. Its translation: CASNSGQGLGNEKLFF. This rearrangement joins TRBV7-9 to TRBJ1-4, with 9 bases that match TRBD1. Trimming at V came to 7 bases and at J to 5 bases, leaving 11 bases not matched to a gene. From germline, CDR1 is SEHNR and CDR2 FQNEAQ (reference sequence). This CDR3 is 16 amino acids long.

This clone was observed a handful of times. The V and J genes are TRBV5-5 and TRBJ1-5, with TRBD1 matching over 7 bases. CDR3 length: 14 amino acids. Germline CDR1 reads SGHKS; CDR2 reads YYEKEE (reference sequence). After removal of 4 bases from V and 4 bases from J, the junction contained 5 bases not matched to a gene. The CDR3 DNA follows: TGTGCCAGCAGCGGGACAGCTTTTAATCAGCCCCAGCATTTT. As protein: CASSGTAFNQPQHF.

For this clone: Additional DNA sequences in this sample encode the identical CDR3. The rearrangement links TRBV12-3 or TRBV12-4 to TRBJ2-2; possibly TRBD1 for D (5 bases). V lost 6 bases and J 5 bases, leaving 7 bases between the germline ends. The CDR3 length is 12 residues. CDR3 residues: CASSTGTGELFF. CDR3 bases: TGTGCCAGCAGCACAGGAACCGGGGAGCTGTTTTTT.

V is TRBV27 and J is TRBJ1-2; possible D gene TRBD1, 6 bases. Trimming left V 5 bases short and J 2 bases short, with 15 bases between. Germline CDR1 MNHEY, CDR2 SMNVEV (reference sequence). The CDR3 runs 15 residues. The CDR3 DNA is TGTGCCAGCAGTCCGTCCCGGGACAACAACTATGGCTACACCTTC. It yields the protein CASSPSRDNNYGYTF.

J is TRBJ2-7 and V is TRBV5-1, with 12 bases that match TRBD2. Trimming took 3 bases from V and 1 from J; bases not matched to a gene: 5. Germline loops: CDR1 SGHRS, CDR2 YFSETQ. The CDR3 extends over 16 amino acids. The CDR3, as DNA: TGCGCCAGCAGCTCGAGAACTAGCGGGAGGTCCTACGAGCAGTACTTC. Protein: CASSSRTSGRSYEQYF.

On this clone: One end of the junction is discordant with germline, which a read error may explain. V is TRBV20-1 and J is TRBJ1-1; maybe TRBD1 (5 bases). This CDR3 comprises 14 residues. The germline gives CDR1 DFQATT, CDR2 SNEGSKA (reference sequence). CDR3 region: CSAGGSRGVTEAFF. In nucleotides, the CDR3 is TGCAGTGCTGGTGGGAGTCGGGGGGTCACTGAGGCTTTCTTT.

This clone showed up just a few times. V gene TRBV27 combines with J gene TRBJ1-2; 10 bases agree with TRBD1. The CDR3 runs to 16 residues. After removal of 4 bases from V and 6 bases from J, the junction contained 11 bases not matched to a gene. The V gene's germline CDR1 is MNHEY and CDR2 SMNVEV (reference sequence). This CDR3 reads CASSWGGGTGVHGYTF. The DNA for the CDR3 is TGTGCCAGCAGTTGGGGGGGTGGGACAGGGGTTCATGGCTACACCTTC.

This clone was counted once. The V call is TRBV12-5, the J call TRBJ1-3; 9 bases align to TRBD1. Germline V gene lookup returns CDR1 LGHNT and CDR2 FRNRAP. The CDR3 has 16 amino acids. Germline trimming cut 4 bases from V and 3 bases from J; bases unmatched to any gene: 7. CDR3 in DNA: TGTGCTAGTGGTTGGCAAGGGACAGGGATTGGAAACACCATATATTTT. It specifies CASGWQGTGIGNTIYF.

The rearrangement joins TRBV7-2 to TRBJ2-7, with TRBD1 matching 7 bases. Germline lookup yields CDR1 SGHTA and CDR2 FQGNSA. Germline trimming cut 0 bases from V and 3 bases from J; bases unmatched to any gene: 5. The CDR3 is 15 residues long. CDR3 nucleotide sequence: TGTGCCAGCAGCTTAGCTAGGACAGGACTCTACGAGCAGTACTTC. Translating gives CASSLARTGLYEQYF. Using reference TRBV7-2 and TRBJ2-7 for the parts outside the CDR3, the full variable domain is GAGVSQSPSNKVTEKGKDVELRCDPISGHTALYWYRQSLGQGLEFLIYFQGNSAPDKSGLPSDRFSAERTGGSVSTLTIQRTQQEDSAVYLCASSLARTGLYEQYFGPGTRLTVT.

The CDR3 nucleotides read TGTGCCAGTCAGAATAGCAATCAGCCCCAGCATTTT. This translates into CASQNSNQPQHF. This chain connects TRBV6-5 to TRBJ1-5; D gene ambiguous. The germline gives CDR1 MNHEY, CDR2 SVGAGI. This CDR3 is 12 amino acids long. The V and J ends lost 9 bases and 0 bases respectively, with 6 bases between them.

The chain recombines TRBV7-9 with TRBJ1-2; TRBD1 agrees at 9 bases. V lost 5 bases and J lost 8; bases outside the gene matches: 12. The CDR3 covers 15 residues. Germline-derived CDR1 and CDR2 are SEHNR and FQNEAQ (reference sequence). Here the CDR3 DNA reads TGTGCCAGCAGCAGCGGGACAGGGCAGATAGTGGGCTACACCTTC. This sequence encodes CASSSGTGQIVGYTF.